This T cell receptor (beta chain) comes out of a study of tumor and adjacent non-tumor tissue in lung cancer. Study in general: Stage I to III disease affected over nine men and roughly five women aged about 30 to 85. Some 3.9 million productive TCRbeta reads were obtained per sample on average.

The CDR3 is 16 amino acids. The germline gives CDR1 MNHNS, CDR2 SASEGT. J was trimmed by 0 bases and V by 3 bases; bases with no gene match: 4. No cell sorting was done before RNA was extracted from the tissue. A note on this clonotype: What it binds is not known.

Study results and caveats: Patients with more diverse tumor TCRs had worse survival. TCR diversity was significantly greater in tumor than normal lung tissue.

TCRbeta libraries were built with three rounds of nested PCR, modified from ARM-PCR. TCRdb reprocessed the multiplex PCR reads with MiXCR, giving one entry per CDR3 protein. The sample lists 200,000 or so distinct CDR3 sequences, 71% occurring once. The rearrangement joins TRBV6-1 to TRBJ1-4, with 7 nucleotides matching TRBD1. The sequence came from a man in his sixties with non-small cell lung cancer. Sequences were obtained from lung tumor tissue. CDR3 protein: CASSDRQGPTNEKLFF. As DNA, the CDR3 is TGTGCCAGCAGTGACCGACAGGGACCAACTAATGAAAAACTGTTTTTT.